Below, 26 T cell receptor beta chains from the same sample are listed, as sequenced in a study of chemoradiotherapy in HPV16-positive cancers. Generated by immunoSEQ multiplex PCR, the TCRdb table keeps only in-frame clones and is missing some. The table records some 32,000 clones, 70% to 90% of them present only once. The source material was blood, sampled from a patient who underwent chemoradiotherapy. All receptors come from a human donor with HPV-associated anogenital cancer.

The chain is built from TRBV28 and TRBJ1-1; 7 nucleotides match TRBD1. Germline V gene data show CDR1 as MDHEN and CDR2 as SYDVKM. V lost 4 bases to trimming and J lost 6 bases; unmatched junction nucleotides: 5. The CDR3 totals 13 residues. This CDR3 reads CASSSPDRAEAFF. The DNA for the CDR3 is TGTGCCAGCAGTTCCCCCGACAGGGCTGAAGCTTTCTTT.

The chain joins TRBV2 to TRBJ1-1; D gene unclear. V shed 10 bases and J shed 0 bases, with 15 bases lying between them. Per the germline V gene, CDR1 is SNHLY and CDR2 is FYNNEI. The CDR3 is 14 residues long. The CDR3 region has the DNA TGTGCCATCCCTTTCCAGGAGGTGAACACTGAAGCTTTCTTT. This encodes CAIPFQEVNTEAFF.

This clone was recorded once. This chain uses TRBV5-5 with TRBJ1-1, with D possibly being TRBD1 (5 bases). V lost 6 bases and J lost 8, with 11 bases in between. CDR1 is SGHKS, CDR2 YYEKEE, per germline (reference sequence). The CDR3 is 11 amino acids. CDR3 sequence: CASIIGVEAFF. DNA for the CDR3: TGTGCCAGCATCATAGGGGTAGAAGCTTTCTTT.

The V call is TRBV6-5, the J call TRBJ1-4; D not resolved. The CDR3 is 15 amino acids. Germline V gene sequence: CDR1 MNHEY, CDR2 SVGAGI. Trimming pared 2 bases from V and 0 bases from J, leaving 7 bases between. CDR3 region: CASSYAPSTNEKLFF. DNA of the CDR3: TGTGCCAGCAGTTACGCACCCTCAACTAATGAAAAACTGTTTTTT.

This clone was observed a single time. V is TRBV5-1 and J is TRBJ1-1; 7 bases align to TRBD1. The CDR3 spans 12 residues. With V trimmed by 3 bases and J by 14 bases, 10 bases remained unmatched. Germline V lookup: CDR1 SGHRS, CDR2 YFSETQ. CDR3 bases: TGCGCCAGCAGCTCCGGGACAGCCGAGGGGTTCTTT. Translated, it gives CASSSGTAEGFF. Variable domain in full (rest from reference TRBV5-1 and TRBJ1-1): KAGVTQTPRYLIKTRGQQVTLSCSPISGHRSVSWYQQTPGQGLQFLFEYFSETQRNKGNFPGRFSGRQFSNSRSEMNVSTLELGDSALYLCASSSGTAEGFFGQGTRLTVV.

The chain links TRBV9 to TRBJ2-2, with 10 bases aligning to TRBD2. Losses at the gene ends were 4 bases for V and 3 bases for J; bases not matched to a gene: 3. Germline values: CDR1 SGDLS, CDR2 YYNGEE. There are 15 residues in the CDR3. The CDR3 spells CASSPAGGHTGELFF. DNA for the CDR3: TGTGCCAGCAGCCCAGCGGGGGGGCACACCGGGGAGCTGTTTTTT.

A few counts support this clone. This chain uses TRBV6-1 with TRBJ1-5; tentatively, D is TRBD1 (5 bases). V lost 4 bases and J 9 bases, leaving 13 bases between the germline ends. CDR3 size: 13 residues. CDR1 is MNHNS and CDR2 is SASEGT in the germline V gene. The CDR3 protein is CASSVERGGPQHF. The CDR3 bases are TGTGCCAGCAGTGTAGAGCGGGGGGGGCCCCAGCATTTT.

The rearrangement joins TRBV5-6 to TRBJ2-1; maybe TRBD1 (6 bases). Germline assignment: CDR1 SGHDT and CDR2 YYEEEE. The CDR3 has 13 residues. The V end lost 4 bases, the J end lost 8 bases, and 13 bases lay between the germline ends. The CDR3 coding sequence is TGTGCCAGCAGCCGGGGACATGTGGATGAGCAGTTCTTC. Protein product: CASSRGHVDEQFF.

This clone appeared a single time. This chain joins TRBV4-1 and TRBJ2-4; the match to TRBD2 covers 8 bases. The CDR3 sequence is 18 residues long. Germline-derived CDR1 and CDR2 are MGHRA and YSYEKL. Germline trimming cut 4 bases from V and 1 base from J; bases unmatched to any gene: 12. CDR3 region: CASSLGLRGGQAKNIQYF. CDR3 nucleotide sequence: TGCGCCAGCAGCCTAGGACTCCGGGGGGGCCAGGCCAAAAACATTCAGTACTTC.

CDR3 coding DNA: TGTGCCAGTAATAACAGTCCGAACACTGAAGCTTTCTTT. Translating it yields CASNNSPNTEAFF. The V call is TRBV19, the J call TRBJ1-1; D is ambiguous. The CDR3 runs to 13 residues. The ends were cut back, 7 bases at V and 1 base at J, with 10 bases in the middle. Looked up from germline, CDR1 is LNHDA and CDR2 is SQIVND (reference sequence).

V and J are TRBV19 and TRBJ1-5; the D gene is possibly TRBD1 (5 bases). The ends were cut back, 6 bases at V and 7 bases at J, with 16 bases in the middle. Germline assignment: CDR1 LNHDA and CDR2 SQIVND (reference sequence). CDR3 size: 14 residues. CDR3 nucleotide sequence: TGTGCCAGTAGCATACAGGTGGGTCGACAGCCCCAGCATTTT. Its protein product is CASSIQVGRQPQHF.

This chain links TRBV9 with TRBJ2-3; either TRBD1 or TRBD2 may fit D (6 bases each). V dropped 3 bases and J dropped 1 base, with 15 bases sitting between them. The CDR3 totals 16 residues. CDR1 SGDLS and CDR2 YYNGEE come from the germline V gene. CDR3 coding DNA: TGTGCCAGCAGCGATCGCCCAAGGGGGGGCACAGATACGCAGTATTTT. Protein product: CASSDRPRGGTDTQYF. Based on the CDR3 plus reference TRBV9 and TRBJ2-3, the full variable domain is DSGVTQTPKHLITATGQRVTLRCSPRSGDLSVYWYQQSLDQGLQFLIQYYNGEERAKGNILERFSAQQFPDLHSELNLSSLELGDSALYFCASSDRPRGGTDTQYFGPGTRLTVL.

This sequence joins TRBV21-1 and TRBJ2-2; TRBD1 is the table's D call and was not checked against the DNA. TRBV21-1 is labeled a pseudogene. This CDR3 is built from 18 residues. CDR3 amino acids: CASTKSNPGQGRTGELFF. The CDR3 DNA reads as TGTGCCAGCACTAAATCTAATCCGGGACAGGGAAGGACCGGGGAGCTGTTTTTT.

The chain has TRBV6-5 and TRBJ2-3; TRBD1 matches at 8 bases. Germline CDR1 MNHEY, CDR2 SVGAGI. Unmatched junction bases numbered 8, after V lost 6 bases and J lost 3 bases. The CDR3 runs to 15 residues. In nucleotides, the CDR3 is TGTGCCAGCAGGGCAGGGGGCTTCGGGACAGATACGCAGTATTTT. Translating it yields CASRAGGFGTDTQYF.

V gene TRBV5-3 combines with J gene TRBJ2-5, with D hard to call. TRBJ2-7 matches the DNA end more closely, so the J call is doubtful. TRBV5-3 is given ORF status, its function remaining uncertain. The CDR3 totals 15 residues. The CDR3 region is CARSLELNEGYEQYF. The CDR3 bases are TGTGCCAGAAGCTTGGAGCTAAACGAAGGCTACGAGCAGTACTTC.

This chain links TRBV11-2 with TRBJ1-1, with a weak D call TRBD1 (6 bases). CDR1 SGHAT and CDR2 FQNNGV come from the germline V gene. Trimming removed 4 bases at V and 3 bases at J, with 15 bases between. There are 15 residues in the CDR3. The chain's CDR3 is CASSSTGAGDTEAFF. The CDR3 nucleotides are TGTGCCAGCAGCTCAACCGGGGCAGGGGACACTGAAGCTTTCTTT.

This chain connects TRBV6-6 to TRBJ2-5; unclear D gene. The V gene's germline CDR1 is MNHNY and CDR2 SVGAGI (reference sequence). V lost 6 bases and J lost 2, with 4 bases in between. There are 11 residues in the CDR3. CDR3 coding DNA: TGTGCCAGCAGCGTACAAGAGACCCAGTACTTC. Protein sequence: CASSVQETQYF.

The sample holds one count of this clone. The J gene is TRBJ1-1, the V gene TRBV11-1, with D possibly TRBD1 on 5 matching bases. The V gene lost 1 base and the J gene lost 6 bases, with 15 bases spanning the gap. CDR1 SGHAT and CDR2 FQDESV come from the germline V gene (reference sequence). This CDR3 has 15 amino acids. CDR3 nucleotide sequence: TGTGCCAGCAGCTTAGAGCCGGGACCAAATTCTGAAGCTTTCTTT. Translation: CASSLEPGPNSEAFF.

J is TRBJ2-1 and V is TRBV5-1, with D possibly TRBD2 on 5 matching bases. V dropped 0 bases and J dropped 2 bases, with 9 bases sitting between them. Germline V gives CDR1 SGHRS, CDR2 YFSETQ. The CDR3 contains 15 residues. In nucleotides, the CDR3 is TGCGCCAGCAGCTTGGAGAGGGTAACCTACAATGAGCAGTTCTTC. As protein: CASSLERVTYNEQFF.

The chain carries TRBV27 and TRBJ2-3, with no clear D. Trimming pared 4 bases from V and 4 bases from J, leaving 12 bases between. This CDR3 comprises 14 residues. The germline gives CDR1 MNHEY, CDR2 SMNVEV (reference sequence). The CDR3 protein is CASSSLSRSDTQYF. The CDR3 coding sequence is TGTGCCAGCAGTTCCCTTAGTCGATCAGATACGCAGTATTTT.

The chain recombines TRBV4-2 with TRBJ1-2; tentatively, D is TRBD1 (6 bases). Germline loops: CDR1 LGHNA, CDR2 YNFKEQ. The V gene lost 0 bases and the J gene lost 4 bases, with 18 bases spanning the gap. The CDR3 is made up of 17 amino acids. CDR3 loop: CASSQDQDRSLLYGYTF. The CDR3 DNA reads as TGTGCCAGCAGCCAAGATCAAGACAGGTCCTTACTCTATGGCTACACCTTC.

In nucleotides, the CDR3 is TGTGCCAGCAGCCCCCCTAGCGGGAATGCCAACGAGCAGTACTTC. This codes for CASSPPSGNANEQYF. V gene TRBV5-6 combines with J gene TRBJ2-7, with 9 bases that match TRBD2. With 4 bases clipped from V and 5 bases from J, the junction kept 10 bases outside the gene matches. Germline values: CDR1 SGHDT, CDR2 YYEEEE. The CDR3 runs to 15 residues.

V is TRBV5-5 and J is TRBJ1-1; D is unresolved. The CDR3 totals 15 residues. V shed 3 bases and J shed 4 bases, with 16 bases lying between them. The germline V gene has CDR1 SGHKS and CDR2 YYEKEE (reference sequence). The CDR3 sequence is CASSYGGSQATEAFF. In DNA, the CDR3 is TGTGCCAGCAGCTATGGTGGCAGCCAAGCCACTGAAGCTTTCTTT.

The gene calls are TRBV10-3 and TRBJ2-1; a weak D match, TRBD2 (6 bases). Trimming left V 2 bases short and J 6 bases short, with 11 bases between. The CDR3 length is 14 residues. Germline-derived CDR1 and CDR2 are ENHRY and SYGVKD. DNA for the CDR3: TGTGCCATCAGTGAGCGGGAGCGGCCCAATGAGCAGTTCTTC. It is translated as CAISERERPNEQFF.

The gene calls are TRBV7-9 and TRBJ2-7, with 10 bases aligning to TRBD1. The CDR3 length is 18 residues. CDR1 is SEHNR, CDR2 FQNEAQ, per germline (reference sequence). The V and J ends lost 4 bases and 0 bases, in that order; junction bases with no gene match: 12. CDR3 DNA: TGTGCCAGCAGCTCTAGGCATGGGACAGGGGAATACTCCTACGAGCAGTACTTC. Protein sequence: CASSSRHGTGEYSYEQYF.

This clone occurred once. V and J are TRBV6-5 and TRBJ2-7, with D perhaps matching TRBD1 (6 bases). V was shortened by 4 bases and J by 5 bases, with 9 bases between the two germline ends. The CDR3 has 12 amino acids. Looked up from germline, CDR1 is MNHEY and CDR2 is SVGAGI. The CDR3 reads CASSLQGNEQYF. For the CDR3, the DNA is TGTGCCAGCAGTTTACAGGGCAACGAGCAGTACTTC.